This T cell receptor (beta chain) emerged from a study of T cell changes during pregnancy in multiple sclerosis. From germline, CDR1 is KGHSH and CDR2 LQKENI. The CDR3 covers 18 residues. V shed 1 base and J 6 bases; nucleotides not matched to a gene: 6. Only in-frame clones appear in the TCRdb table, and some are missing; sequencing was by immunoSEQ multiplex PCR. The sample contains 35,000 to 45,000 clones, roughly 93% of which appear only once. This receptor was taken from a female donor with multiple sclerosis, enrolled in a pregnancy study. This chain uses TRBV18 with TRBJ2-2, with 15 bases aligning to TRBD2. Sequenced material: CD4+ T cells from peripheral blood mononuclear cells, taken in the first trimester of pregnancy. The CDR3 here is CASSPLGLAGGPSGELFF. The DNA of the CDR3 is TGTGCCAGCTCACCACTCGGACTAGCGGGAGGGCCATCCGGGGAGCTGTTTTTT. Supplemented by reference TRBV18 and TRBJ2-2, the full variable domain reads NAGVMQNPRHLVRRRGQEARLRCSPMKGHSHVYWYRQLPEEGLKFMVYLQKENIIDESGMPKERFSAEFPKEGPSILRIQQVVRGDSAAYFCASSPLGLAGGPSGELFFGEGSRLTVL.